The source of this T cell receptor (beta chain) is a study of human T cells and chemical hapten exposure. Time point reported: patch test 3, about 24 weeks after DPC sensitization. Described treatment: therapeutic diphenylcyclopropenone sensitization with weekly scalp DPC. Prior to each patch test being applied, blood was drawn. After removal of 0 bases from V and 1 base from J, the junction contained 4 bases not matched to a gene. The CDR3 contains 17 residues. The germline V gene has CDR1 LGHNA and CDR2 YNFKEQ. MiXCR, run by TCRdb on the RACE reads, gives a single entry per CDR3 protein. The table shows around 130,000 distinct CDR3 sequences, with roughly 12% occurring only once. This clonotype appeared a few times.

The specimen was whole blood, collected in connection with sensitization to the hapten diphenylcyclopropenone (DPC). This receptor was identified in a woman aged 45-65 years with alopecia areata. Some clones in this sample may be carry-over from other donors' samples. The V and J genes are TRBV4-2 and TRBJ2-3; 10 bases fit TRBD2. CDR3 residues: CASSQESGLAGTDTQYF. The CDR3 DNA reads as TGTGCCAGCAGCCAAGAATCCGGACTAGCGGGCACAGATACGCAGTATTTT.